A selection of T cell receptor beta chains follows, all from one sample in a study of blood T cell repertoires in COVID-19. Using immunoSEQ multiplex PCR, the repertoire was profiled, and TCRdb retains in-frame clones only, with some absent. The table has about 150,000 clones, around four fifths seen once; the top ten hold around 2.2%. The specimen sequenced was peripheral blood. Receptor source: a man between 65 and 85 years old with acute or convalescent COVID-19. The CDR3 runs from the conserved cysteine through the conserved F or W. Each record gives: D gene, V gene, J gene, clone size, CDR3 protein, CDR3 DNA. A D gene is named only where the DNA matches it firmly. Clone size, where shown, is once, few, many, or a class for clones that have expanded.

d_call: TRBD2; v_call: TRBV11-2; j_call: TRBJ2-1; clone_size: NA; cdr3_aa: CASSLSGGGGFLEQFF; cdr3_nt: TGTGCCAGCAGCTTAAGCGGGGGTGGCGGATTTCTTGAGCAGTTCTTC
d_call: NA; v_call: TRBV4-1; j_call: TRBJ2-7; clone_size: NA; cdr3_aa: CASSPGGGGYEQYF; cdr3_nt: TGCGCCAGCAGCCCCGGTGGGGGCGGGTACGAGCAGTACTTC
d_call: TRBD1; v_call: TRBV24-1; j_call: TRBJ2-2; clone_size: NA; cdr3_aa: CATSVGQGPTGELFF; cdr3_nt: TGTGCCACCAGTGTGGGACAGGGGCCGACCGGGGAGCTGTTTTTT
d_call: NA; v_call: TRBV15; j_call: TRBJ1-5; clone_size: NA; cdr3_aa: CATSRDSGSGQPQHF; cdr3_nt: TGTGCCACCAGCAGAGATTCGGGGTCGGGGCAGCCCCAGCATTTT
d_call: TRBD1; v_call: TRBV18; j_call: TRBJ2-5; clone_size: NA; cdr3_aa: CASSPPDRAQETQYF; cdr3_nt: TGTGCCAGCTCGCCCCCGGACAGGGCCCAAGAGACCCAGTACTTC
d_call: TRBD1; v_call: TRBV7-9; j_call: TRBJ1-1; clone_size: NA; cdr3_aa: CASSLAGTGGLTFF; cdr3_nt: TGTGCCAGCAGCTTAGCTGGCACAGGGGGCTTAACTTTCTTT
d_call: NA; v_call: TRBV7-2; j_call: TRBJ2-3; clone_size: NA; cdr3_aa: CASSSLTDTQYF; cdr3_nt: TGTGCCAGCAGCTCCCTTACAGATACGCAGTATTTT
d_call: TRBD1; v_call: TRBV28; j_call: TRBJ2-7; clone_size: NA; cdr3_aa: CASSPGGSREQYF; cdr3_nt: TGTGCCAGCAGTCCAGGGGGCTCGCGGGAGCAGTACTTC
d_call: NA; v_call: TRBV19; j_call: TRBJ1-2; clone_size: NA; cdr3_aa: CASSIPRGHGYTF; cdr3_nt: TGTGCCAGTAGTATCCCCAGGGGCCATGGCTACACCTTC
d_call: NA; v_call: TRBV2; j_call: TRBJ1-2; clone_size: NA; cdr3_aa: CASSEGGDYGYTF; cdr3_nt: TGTGCCAGCAGCGAGGGCGGTGACTATGGCTACACCTTC
d_call: TRBD1; v_call: TRBV5-5; j_call: TRBJ1-4; clone_size: NA; cdr3_aa: CASSSGQGMTNEKLFF; cdr3_nt: TGTGCCAGCAGCTCCGGACAGGGTATGACTAATGAAAAACTGTTTTTT
d_call: NA; v_call: TRBV14; j_call: TRBJ1-1; clone_size: NA; cdr3_aa: CASSQLGMGPLGTEAFF; cdr3_nt: TGTGCCAGCAGCCAATTGGGTATGGGCCCTTTGGGCACTGAAGCTTTCTTT
d_call: NA; v_call: TRBV24-1; j_call: TRBJ1-2; clone_size: NA; cdr3_aa: CATSDGGAVYGYTF; cdr3_nt: TGTGCCACCAGTGATGGGGGGGCCGTCTATGGCTACACCTTC
d_call: NA; v_call: TRBV27; j_call: TRBJ1-2; clone_size: NA; cdr3_aa: CASRSGLGRDYGYTF; cdr3_nt: TGTGCCAGCAGGTCAGGGTTGGGTCGGGACTATGGCTACACCTTC
d_call: TRBD1; v_call: TRBV29-1; j_call: TRBJ2-1; clone_size: NA; cdr3_aa: CSVTITGQGTEQFF; cdr3_nt: TGCAGCGTTACAATAACGGGACAGGGGACTGAGCAGTTCTTC
d_call: TRBD2; v_call: TRBV27; j_call: TRBJ2-1; clone_size: NA; cdr3_aa: CASSFERGVYNEQFF; cdr3_nt: TGTGCCAGCAGTTTTGAGCGGGGGGTTTACAATGAGCAGTTCTTC
d_call: TRBD2; v_call: TRBV15; j_call: TRBJ2-3; clone_size: NA; cdr3_aa: CATSVGGLADTQYF; cdr3_nt: TGTGCCACCAGTGTGGGGGGGTTGGCAGATACGCAGTATTTT
d_call: TRBD2; v_call: TRBV5-1; j_call: TRBJ2-3; clone_size: NA; cdr3_aa: CASSSTSGGADTQYF; cdr3_nt: TGCGCCAGCAGCTCGACTAGCGGGGGGGCAGATACGCAGTATTTT
d_call: TRBD1; v_call: TRBV19; j_call: TRBJ1-2; clone_size: few; cdr3_aa: CASSIDPVGGGYTF; cdr3_nt: TGTGCCAGTAGTATAGATCCCGTAGGGGGCGGCTACACCTTC
d_call: NA; v_call: TRBV28; j_call: TRBJ1-3; clone_size: NA; cdr3_aa: CASSLRLRQLSGNTIYF; cdr3_nt: TGTGCCAGCAGTTTACGGCTCAGACAGTTATCTGGAAACACCATATATTTT
d_call: NA; v_call: TRBV13; j_call: TRBJ2-7; clone_size: NA; cdr3_aa: CASSLLGQIEYF; cdr3_nt: TGTGCCAGCAGCTTACTGGGCCAGATAGAGTACTTC
d_call: NA; v_call: TRBV29-1; j_call: TRBJ1-1; clone_size: NA; cdr3_aa: CSVVKSVRTEAFF; cdr3_nt: TGCAGCGTTGTCAAGTCGGTACGCACTGAAGCTTTCTTT
d_call: TRBD2; v_call: TRBV6-5; j_call: TRBJ2-5; clone_size: once; cdr3_aa: CASSYSIGGGSETQYF; cdr3_nt: TGTGCCAGCAGTTACTCGATTGGCGGGGGGTCAGAGACCCAGTACTTC
d_call: NA; v_call: TRBV18; j_call: TRBJ1-6; clone_size: once; cdr3_aa: CASSPQQGRNSPLHF; cdr3_nt: TGTGCCAGCTCACCACAACAGGGTAGAAATTCACCCCTCCACTTT
d_call: NA; v_call: TRBV25-1; j_call: TRBJ1-5; clone_size: NA; cdr3_aa: CASSGQYSNQPQHF; cdr3_nt: TGTGCCAGCAGTGGGCAGTATAGCAATCAGCCCCAGCATTTT
d_call: TRBD1; v_call: TRBV27; j_call: TRBJ1-2; clone_size: NA; cdr3_aa: CASKDRRGNYGYTF; cdr3_nt: TGTGCCAGCAAGGACAGGAGGGGGAACTATGGCTACACCTTC
d_call: NA; v_call: TRBV6-5; j_call: TRBJ2-7; clone_size: NA; cdr3_aa: CAITAGLSGYEQYF; cdr3_nt: TGTGCCATCACGGCGGGACTGTCGGGGTACGAGCAGTACTTC
d_call: TRBD1; v_call: TRBV6-6; j_call: TRBJ2-1; clone_size: NA; cdr3_aa: CASSTGDNEQFF; cdr3_nt: TGTGCCAGCAGTACAGGGGACAATGAGCAGTTCTTC
d_call: TRBD1; v_call: TRBV7-9; j_call: TRBJ1-5; clone_size: NA; cdr3_aa: CASSSGTGSQPQHF; cdr3_nt: TGTGCCAGCAGCTCCGGGACAGGGAGTCAGCCCCAGCATTTT
d_call: TRBD2; v_call: TRBV28; j_call: TRBJ2-1; clone_size: NA; cdr3_aa: CASTLAGSNEQFF; cdr3_nt: TGTGCCAGCACACTAGCGGGGAGCAATGAGCAGTTCTTC
d_call: TRBD1; v_call: TRBV6-6; j_call: TRBJ1-5; clone_size: NA; cdr3_aa: CASSAPGQAFNQPQHF; cdr3_nt: TGTGCCAGCAGTGCACCGGGACAGGCGTTCAATCAGCCCCAGCATTTT
d_call: TRBD1; v_call: TRBV28; j_call: TRBJ1-6; clone_size: NA; cdr3_aa: CASSLAAGTGDLHF; cdr3_nt: TGTGCCAGCAGTTTGGCAGCCGGGACAGGAGACCTCCACTTT
d_call: TRBD1; v_call: TRBV2; j_call: TRBJ2-5; clone_size: once; cdr3_aa: CASTGGGETQYF; cdr3_nt: TGTGCCAGCACAGGGGGCGGGGAGACCCAGTACTTC
d_call: NA; v_call: TRBV28; j_call: TRBJ1-3; clone_size: few; cdr3_aa: CASTARLGRRSGNTIYF; cdr3_nt: TGTGCCAGCACCGCCCGACTGGGAAGGAGGTCTGGAAACACCATATATTTT
d_call: TRBD1; v_call: TRBV5-4; j_call: TRBJ2-1; clone_size: NA; cdr3_aa: CASSQLDRAYNEQFF; cdr3_nt: TGTGCCAGCAGCCAGCTGGACAGGGCCTACAATGAGCAGTTCTTC
d_call: TRBD1; v_call: TRBV19; j_call: TRBJ1-5; clone_size: NA; cdr3_aa: CASSWGTGEIQPQHF; cdr3_nt: TGTGCCAGTAGTTGGGGGACAGGGGAGATTCAGCCCCAGCATTTT
d_call: NA; v_call: TRBV27; j_call: TRBJ1-2; clone_size: NA; cdr3_aa: CASSLLPPEGSLGYTF; cdr3_nt: TGTGCCAGCAGTTTATTGCCCCCAGAGGGCTCCCTAGGCTACACCTTC
d_call: TRBD2; v_call: TRBV5-1; j_call: TRBJ2-7; clone_size: many; cdr3_aa: CASSGGLAGPVREQYF; cdr3_nt: TGCGCCAGCAGCGGGGGACTAGCGGGCCCCGTTCGAGAGCAGTACTTC
d_call: NA; v_call: TRBV19; j_call: TRBJ2-7; clone_size: few; cdr3_aa: CARRSPYEQYF; cdr3_nt: TGTGCCAGGAGGAGCCCCTACGAGCAGTACTTC
d_call: NA; v_call: TRBV2; j_call: TRBJ1-5; clone_size: NA; cdr3_aa: CASANRQANNQPQHF; cdr3_nt: TGTGCCAGCGCCAATAGACAGGCTAACAATCAGCCCCAGCATTTT
d_call: NA; v_call: TRBV24-1; j_call: TRBJ2-1; clone_size: few; cdr3_aa: CATSGGDLYNEQFF; cdr3_nt: TGTGCCACCAGTGGGGGGGACCTCTACAATGAGCAGTTCTTC
d_call: NA; v_call: TRBV28; j_call: TRBJ1-4; clone_size: NA; cdr3_aa: CASSSPGSATNEKLFF; cdr3_nt: TGTGCCAGCAGTTCACCAGGGTCTGCAACTAATGAAAAACTGTTTTTT
d_call: NA; v_call: TRBV10-3; j_call: TRBJ2-7; clone_size: NA; cdr3_aa: CAITADTTYEQYF; cdr3_nt: TGTGCCATCACCGCGGACACCACCTACGAGCAGTACTTC
d_call: TRBD2; v_call: TRBV7-9; j_call: TRBJ2-1; clone_size: NA; cdr3_aa: CASSFLAGREQFF; cdr3_nt: TGTGCCAGCAGCTTCCTAGCGGGCCGGGAGCAGTTCTTC
d_call: TRBD1; v_call: TRBV6-5; j_call: TRBJ1-6; clone_size: NA; cdr3_aa: CASSYSWAGGNSPLHF; cdr3_nt: TGTGCCAGCAGTTACTCGTGGGCAGGGGGTAATTCACCCCTCCACTTT
d_call: NA; v_call: TRBV10-3; j_call: TRBJ2-7; clone_size: once; cdr3_aa: CAISESTNRDEQYF; cdr3_nt: TGTGCCATCAGTGAGTCAACGAACAGGGACGAGCAGTACTTC
d_call: NA; v_call: TRBV7-2; j_call: TRBJ2-2; clone_size: few; cdr3_aa: CASSLAGEAGELFF; cdr3_nt: TGTGCCAGCAGCTTAGCAGGGGAGGCCGGGGAGCTGTTTTTT
d_call: NA; v_call: TRBV3-1/TRBV3-2; j_call: TRBJ2-2; clone_size: NA; cdr3_aa: CASSQGGHRGELFF; cdr3_nt: TGTGCCAGCAGCCAAGGTGGCCACCGAGGGGAGCTGTTTTTT
d_call: NA; v_call: TRBV27; j_call: TRBJ2-5; clone_size: once; cdr3_aa: CASSPTSVRGGETQYF; cdr3_nt: TGTGCCAGCAGCCCAACTAGCGTCAGGGGCGGAGAGACCCAGTACTTC
d_call: NA; v_call: TRBV2; j_call: TRBJ2-5; clone_size: NA; cdr3_aa: CASSGDTNQETQYF; cdr3_nt: TGTGCCAGCAGCGGGGACACAAACCAAGAGACCCAGTACTTC
d_call: NA; v_call: TRBV6-5; j_call: TRBJ2-7; clone_size: NA; cdr3_aa: CASSLRDNYEQYF; cdr3_nt: TGTGCCAGCAGTCTCCGGGACAACTACGAGCAGTACTTC
d_call: TRBD1; v_call: TRBV3-1/TRBV3-2; j_call: TRBJ1-1; clone_size: NA; cdr3_aa: CASSQRGQGAVAFF; cdr3_nt: TGTGCCAGCAGCCAAAGGGGACAGGGGGCGGTTGCTTTCTTT
d_call: NA; v_call: TRBV3-1/TRBV3-2; j_call: TRBJ2-7; clone_size: NA; cdr3_aa: CASSQGAMSSYEQYF; cdr3_nt: TGTGCCAGCAGCCAAGGGGCTATGAGCTCCTACGAGCAGTACTTC
d_call: TRBD1; v_call: TRBV19; j_call: TRBJ1-1; clone_size: NA; cdr3_aa: CASSTLQGAPEAFF; cdr3_nt: TGTGCCAGTAGTACGCTACAGGGGGCCCCTGAAGCTTTCTTT
d_call: NA; v_call: TRBV30; j_call: TRBJ1-1; clone_size: once; cdr3_aa: CAFSRGAEAFF; cdr3_nt: TGTGCCTTCTCACGGGGGGCTGAAGCTTTCTTT